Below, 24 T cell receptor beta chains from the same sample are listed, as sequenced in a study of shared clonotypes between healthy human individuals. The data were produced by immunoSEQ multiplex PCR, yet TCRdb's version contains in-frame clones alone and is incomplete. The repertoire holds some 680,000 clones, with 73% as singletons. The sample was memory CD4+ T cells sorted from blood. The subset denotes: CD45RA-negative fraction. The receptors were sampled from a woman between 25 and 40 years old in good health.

The CDR3 nucleotides are TGCGCCAGCAGCCAAGACGCAGGGGATTGGAATGAGCAGTTCTTC. Translation: CASSQDAGDWNEQFF. The chain joins TRBV4-1 to TRBJ2-1; a possible D gene is TRBD1 (6 bases). CDR3 size: 15 residues. V dropped 0 bases and J dropped 7 bases, with 13 bases sitting between them. The germline gives CDR1 MGHRA, CDR2 YSYEKL.

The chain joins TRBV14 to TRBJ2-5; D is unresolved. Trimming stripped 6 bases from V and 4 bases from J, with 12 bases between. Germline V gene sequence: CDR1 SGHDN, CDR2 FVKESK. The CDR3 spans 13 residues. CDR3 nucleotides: TGTGCCAGCAGGTTATCTGCCACAGAGACCCAGTACTTC. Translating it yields CASRLSATETQYF.

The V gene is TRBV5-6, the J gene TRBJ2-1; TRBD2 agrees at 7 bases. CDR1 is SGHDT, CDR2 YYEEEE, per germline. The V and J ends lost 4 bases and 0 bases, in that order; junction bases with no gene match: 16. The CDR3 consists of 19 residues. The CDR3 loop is CASSPQSRAGEHSYNEQFF. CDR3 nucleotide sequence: TGTGCCAGCAGCCCCCAGAGTCGGGCGGGGGAGCACTCCTACAATGAGCAGTTCTTC.

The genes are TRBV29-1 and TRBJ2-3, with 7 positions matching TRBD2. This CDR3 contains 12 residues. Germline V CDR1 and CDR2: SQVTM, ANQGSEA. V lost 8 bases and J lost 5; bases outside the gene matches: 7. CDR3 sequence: CSKTSRGDTQYF. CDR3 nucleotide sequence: TGCAGCAAGACTAGCCGGGGAGATACGCAGTATTTT.

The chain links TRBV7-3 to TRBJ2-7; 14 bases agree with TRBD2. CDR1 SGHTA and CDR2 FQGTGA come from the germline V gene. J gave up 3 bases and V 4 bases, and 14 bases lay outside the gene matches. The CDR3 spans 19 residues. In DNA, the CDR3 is TGTGCCAGCAGCTCGATAGGGCGGACTAGCGGGAGGTCGGTCTACGAGCAGTACTTC. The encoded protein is CASSSIGRTSGRSVYEQYF. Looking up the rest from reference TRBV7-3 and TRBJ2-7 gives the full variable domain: GAGVSQTPSNKVTEKGKYVELRCDPISGHTALYWYRQSLGQGPEFLIYFQGTGAADDSGLPNDRFFAVRPEGSVSTLKIQRTERGDSAVYLCASSSIGRTSGRSVYEQYFGPGTRLTVT.

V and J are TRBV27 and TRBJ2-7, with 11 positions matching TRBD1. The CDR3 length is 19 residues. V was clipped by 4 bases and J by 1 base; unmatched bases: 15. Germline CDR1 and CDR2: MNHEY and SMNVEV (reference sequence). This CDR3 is CASSYYRDRGIPNSYEQYF. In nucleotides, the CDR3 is TGTGCCAGCAGTTATTACCGGGACAGGGGGATTCCAAATTCCTACGAGCAGTACTTC.

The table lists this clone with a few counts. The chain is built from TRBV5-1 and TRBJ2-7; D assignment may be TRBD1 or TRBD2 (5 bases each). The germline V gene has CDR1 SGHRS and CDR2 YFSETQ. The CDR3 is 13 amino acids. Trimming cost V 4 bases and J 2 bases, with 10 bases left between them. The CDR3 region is CASSRDPAYEQYF. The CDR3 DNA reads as TGCGCCAGCAGCAGGGACCCAGCCTACGAGCAGTACTTC. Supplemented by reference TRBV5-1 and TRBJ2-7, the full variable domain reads KAGVTQTPRYLIKTRGQQVTLSCSPISGHRSVSWYQQTPGQGLQFLFEYFSETQRNKGNFPGRFSGRQFSNSRSEMNVSTLELGDSALYLCASSRDPAYEQYFGPGTRLTVT.

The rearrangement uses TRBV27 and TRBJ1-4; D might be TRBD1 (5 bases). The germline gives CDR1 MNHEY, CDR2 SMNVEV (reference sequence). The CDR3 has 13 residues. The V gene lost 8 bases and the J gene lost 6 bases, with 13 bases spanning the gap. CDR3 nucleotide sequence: TGTGCCAGCGGGACGGGTATTTATGAAAAACTGTTTTTT. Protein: CASGTGIYEKLFF. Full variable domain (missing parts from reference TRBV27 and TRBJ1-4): EAQVTQNPRYLITVTGKKLTVTCSQNMNHEYMSWYRQDPGLGLRQIYYSMNVEVTDKGDVPEGYKVSRKEKRNFPLILESPSPNQTSLYFCASGTGIYEKLFFGSGTQLSVL.

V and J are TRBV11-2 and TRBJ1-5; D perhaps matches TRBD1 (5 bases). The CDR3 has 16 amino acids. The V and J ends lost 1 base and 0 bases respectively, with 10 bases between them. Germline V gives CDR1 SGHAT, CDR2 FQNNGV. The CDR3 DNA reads TGTGCCAGCAGCTTAGGGGCCAGGGATAGCAATCAGCCCCAGCATTTT. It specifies CASSLGARDSNQPQHF. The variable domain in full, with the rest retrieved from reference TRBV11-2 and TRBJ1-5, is EAGVAQSPRYKIIEKRQSVAFWCNPISGHATLYWYQQILGQGPKLLIQFQNNGVVDDSQLPKDRFSAERLKGVDSTLKIQPAKLEDSAVYLCASSLGARDSNQPQHFGDGTRLSIL.

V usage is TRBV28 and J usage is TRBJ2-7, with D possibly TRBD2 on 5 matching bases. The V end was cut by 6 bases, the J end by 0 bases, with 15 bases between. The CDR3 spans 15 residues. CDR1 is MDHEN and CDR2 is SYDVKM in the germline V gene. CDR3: CASRGWQAGSYEQYF. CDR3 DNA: TGTGCCAGCAGAGGTTGGCAGGCGGGCTCCTACGAGCAGTACTTC. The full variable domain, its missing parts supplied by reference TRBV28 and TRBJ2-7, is DVKVTQSSRYLVKRTGEKVFLECVQDMDHENMFWYRQDPGLGLRLIYFSYDVKMKEKGDIPEGYSVSREKKERFSLILESASTNQTSMYLCASRGWQAGSYEQYFGPGTRLTVT.

For the CDR3, the DNA is TGTGCCAGCAGACTGACAGGGACTCTACTAAATGAGCAGTTCTTC. Translation: CASRLTGTLLNEQFF. The chain links TRBV6-1 to TRBJ2-1; D is possibly TRBD1 (7 bases). From germline, CDR1 is MNHNS and CDR2 SASEGT. The CDR3 totals 15 residues. V lost 6 bases to trimming and J lost 7 bases, with 19 bases between them.

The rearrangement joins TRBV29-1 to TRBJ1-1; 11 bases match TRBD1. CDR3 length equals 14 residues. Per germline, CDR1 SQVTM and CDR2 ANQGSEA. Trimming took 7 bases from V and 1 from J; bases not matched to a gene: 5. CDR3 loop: CSDRTGGRNTEAFF. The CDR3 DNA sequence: TGCAGCGACCGGACAGGGGGCAGGAACACTGAAGCTTTCTTT.

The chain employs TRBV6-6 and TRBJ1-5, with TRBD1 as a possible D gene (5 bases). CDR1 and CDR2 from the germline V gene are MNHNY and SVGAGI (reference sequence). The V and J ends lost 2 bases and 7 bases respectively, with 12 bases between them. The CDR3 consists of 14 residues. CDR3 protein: CASSYGAGNQPQHF. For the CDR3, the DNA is TGTGCCAGCAGTTACGGGGCAGGGAACCAGCCCCAGCATTTT.

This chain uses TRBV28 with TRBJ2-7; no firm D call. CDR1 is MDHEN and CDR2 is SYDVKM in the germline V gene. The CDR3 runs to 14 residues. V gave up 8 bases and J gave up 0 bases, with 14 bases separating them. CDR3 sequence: CASLLDRRSYEQYF. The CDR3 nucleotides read TGTGCCAGCCTCTTGGACCGCCGCTCCTACGAGCAGTACTTC.

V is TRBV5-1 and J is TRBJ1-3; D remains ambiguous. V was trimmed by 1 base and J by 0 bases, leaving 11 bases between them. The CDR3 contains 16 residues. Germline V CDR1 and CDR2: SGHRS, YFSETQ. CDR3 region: CASSLLGLHSGNTIYF. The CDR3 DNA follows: TGCGCCAGCAGCTTGCTAGGGCTTCACTCTGGAAACACCATATATTTT.

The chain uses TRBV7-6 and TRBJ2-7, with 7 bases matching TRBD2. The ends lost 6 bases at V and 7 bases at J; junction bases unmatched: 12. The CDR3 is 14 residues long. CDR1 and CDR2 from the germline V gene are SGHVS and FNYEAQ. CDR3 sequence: CASSQLAQEGEQYF. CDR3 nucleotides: TGTGCCAGCAGTCAACTAGCGCAGGAGGGGGAGCAGTACTTC.

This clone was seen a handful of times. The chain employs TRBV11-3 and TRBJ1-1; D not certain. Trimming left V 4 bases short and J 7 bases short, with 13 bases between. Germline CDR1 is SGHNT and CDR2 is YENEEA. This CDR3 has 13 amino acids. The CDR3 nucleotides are TGTGCCAGCAGCTCCCACCACGGGTTTGAAGCTTTCTTT. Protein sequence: CASSSHHGFEAFF. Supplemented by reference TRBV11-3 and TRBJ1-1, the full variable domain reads EAGVVQSPRYKIIEKKQPVAFWCNPISGHNTLYWYLQNLGQGPELLIRYENEEAVDDSQLPKDRFSAERLKGVDSTLKIQPAELGDSAVYLCASSSHHGFEAFFGQGTRLTVV.

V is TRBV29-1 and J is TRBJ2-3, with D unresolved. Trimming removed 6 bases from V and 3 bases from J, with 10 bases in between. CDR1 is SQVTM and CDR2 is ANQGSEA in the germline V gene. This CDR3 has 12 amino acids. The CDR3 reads CSVWVSTDTQYF. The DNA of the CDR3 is TGCAGCGTCTGGGTGTCAACAGATACGCAGTATTTT.

The DNA for the CDR3 is TGCGCCAGCAGCTTGCCGAGGTGGACTAGCGGGACAGCAGCAGATACGCAGTATTTT. Translating it yields CASSLPRWTSGTAADTQYF. V usage is TRBV5-1 and J usage is TRBJ2-3; 12 bases align to TRBD2. The germline V gene encodes CDR1 SGHRS and CDR2 YFSETQ. The length of the CDR3 is 19 residues. V shed 1 base, J shed 4 bases, and the junction held 13 bases outside the gene matches. The full variable domain, its missing parts supplied by reference TRBV5-1 and TRBJ2-3, is KAGVTQTPRYLIKTRGQQVTLSCSPISGHRSVSWYQQTPGQGLQFLFEYFSETQRNKGNFPGRFSGRQFSNSRSEMNVSTLELGDSALYLCASSLPRWTSGTAADTQYFGPGTRLTVL.

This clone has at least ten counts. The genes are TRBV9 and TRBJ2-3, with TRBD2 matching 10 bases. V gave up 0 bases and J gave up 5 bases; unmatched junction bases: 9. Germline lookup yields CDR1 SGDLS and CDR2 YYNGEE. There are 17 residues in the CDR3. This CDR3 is CASSVGASGSSRDTQYF. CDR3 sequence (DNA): TGTGCCAGCAGCGTAGGGGCTAGCGGGAGCTCTAGAGATACGCAGTATTTT.

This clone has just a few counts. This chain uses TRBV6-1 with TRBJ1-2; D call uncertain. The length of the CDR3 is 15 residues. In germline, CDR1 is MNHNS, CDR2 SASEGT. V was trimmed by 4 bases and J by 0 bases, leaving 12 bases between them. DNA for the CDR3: TGTGCCAGCAGTGCGAGCGAATTAGCTAACTATGGCTACACCTTC. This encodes CASSASELANYGYTF.

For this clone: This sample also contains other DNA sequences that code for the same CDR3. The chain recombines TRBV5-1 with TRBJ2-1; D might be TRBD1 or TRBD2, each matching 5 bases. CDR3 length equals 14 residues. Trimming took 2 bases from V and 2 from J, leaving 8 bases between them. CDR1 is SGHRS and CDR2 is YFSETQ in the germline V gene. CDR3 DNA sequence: TGCGCCAGCAGCTTATCGGGACCCTACAATGAGCAGTTCTTC. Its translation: CASSLSGPYNEQFF.

In DNA, the CDR3 is TGTGCCAGCAGCCCATATACGAGCTCCTACGAGCAGTACTTC. Protein product: CASSPYTSSYEQYF. V and J are TRBV5-4 and TRBJ2-7; D unclear. CDR3 length: 14 residues. V was trimmed by 4 bases and J by 0 bases, leaving 11 bases between them. CDR1 and CDR2 from the germline V gene are SGHNT and YYREEE (reference sequence).

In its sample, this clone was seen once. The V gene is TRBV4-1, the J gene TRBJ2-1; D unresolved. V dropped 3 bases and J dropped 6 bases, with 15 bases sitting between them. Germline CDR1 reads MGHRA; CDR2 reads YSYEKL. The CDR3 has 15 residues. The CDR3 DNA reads TGCGCCAGCAGCCAGGGATACGGAGTGCTCAATGAGCAGTTCTTC. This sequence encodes CASSQGYGVLNEQFF.